This T cell receptor (beta chain) was identified in a study of blood T cell repertoires in COVID-19. Looking at the study overall: Researchers got acute and convalescent COVID-19 samples from the United States, Italy and Spain. The analysed material was cDNA or gDNA that came from T cells, B-cell-depleted T cells, or PBMCs.

In the original workflow: Estimates of nucleated cell counts were drawn from the amplification of reference gene primers. Clones were sequenced by immunoSEQ multiplex PCR, and TCRdb holds only the in-frame ones, with some missing. That table gives V, J and clone size, and the DNA gave D and trimming. The table shows about 410,000 clones, with roughly 89% occurring only once. Germline CDR1 and CDR2: LGHNA and YNFKEQ. After removal of 3 bases from V and 2 bases from J, the junction contained 3 bases not matched to a gene. The CDR3 covers 15 residues. Material: peripheral blood. The receptor's source is a woman aged 30 to 39 with active or convalescent COVID-19. The V and J genes are TRBV4-2 and TRBJ2-3, with 9 positions matching TRBD2. This CDR3 reads CASSHRLADTDTQYF. DNA of the CDR3: TGTGCCAGCAGCCACCGACTAGCGGACACAGATACGCAGTATTTT.